The 20 T cell receptor beta chains listed next were all sequenced from one sample in a study of CD8+ T cells in alopecia areata. Extracted RNA was reverse transcribed, and the resulting cDNA served as sequencing template. TCRdb keeps only in-frame clones here, not all; method: immunoSEQ multiplex PCR. Here the sample spans roughly 140,000 clones, less than 75% being singletons. The sequencing input was CD8+ T cells sorted from blood. Receptor source: a human donor in good health.

This clone was picked up one time. The chain uses TRBV25-1 and TRBJ2-4; D gene uncertain. Germline CDR1 reads MGHDK; CDR2 reads SYGVNS. V was pared by 1 base and J by 8 bases, with 12 bases between. The CDR3 covers 14 residues. The CDR3: CASSEFSGIDIQYF. Written as DNA, the CDR3 is TGTGCCAGCAGTGAATTCAGTGGCATCGACATTCAGTACTTC.

The chain links TRBV15 to TRBJ2-7; 7 nucleotides align to TRBD1. V shed 0 bases, J shed 0 bases, and the junction held 5 bases outside the gene matches. The CDR3 has 16 residues. Germline V gene data show CDR1 as LNHNV and CDR2 as YYDKDF (reference sequence). The CDR3 bases are TGTGCCACCAGCAGAGAACAACAGGGGACCTCCTACGAGCAGTACTTC. Protein product: CATSREQQGTSYEQYF.

The rearrangement uses TRBV10-2 and TRBJ2-7, with D maybe TRBD2 (5 bases). The CDR3 has 16 amino acids. V lost 4 bases, J lost 2 bases, and 18 bases lay in between. Germline V CDR1 and CDR2: WSHSY, SAAADI. For the CDR3, the DNA is TGCGCCAGCAGTGGGGTGGTGGACGGACTGCCCTACGAGCAGTACTTC. It codes for CASSGVVDGLPYEQYF.

This clone was seen more than once but under ten times. The J gene is TRBJ2-7, the V gene TRBV29-1, with a possible D match to TRBD1 (5 bases). There are 13 residues in the CDR3. V was trimmed by 2 bases and J by 6 bases, leaving 14 bases between them. Germline-derived CDR1 and CDR2 are SQVTM and ANQGSEA. The CDR3 DNA follows: TGCAGCGTTGAAATAGGACACCACGGCGAGCAGTACTTC. Protein sequence: CSVEIGHHGEQYF.

The chain carries TRBV13 and TRBJ2-5; the match to TRBD2 covers 12 bases. J was trimmed by 3 bases and V by 4 bases; bases with no gene match: 6. Germline V CDR1 and CDR2: PRHDT, FYEKMQ (reference sequence). This CDR3 has 16 residues. Here the CDR3 DNA reads TGTGCCAGCAGCTCAACCTGGACTAGCGGGGAAGAGACCCAGTACTTC. Encoded protein: CASSSTWTSGEETQYF.

The chain joins TRBV29-1 to TRBJ2-7; TRBD1 agrees at 7 bases. This CDR3 has 12 residues. V gave up 4 bases and J gave up 2 bases; unmatched junction bases: 2. Germline V lookup: CDR1 SQVTM, CDR2 ANQGSEA. This chain's CDR3 is CSVGDSTYEQYF. CDR3 DNA: TGCAGCGTTGGGGACAGTACCTACGAGCAGTACTTC.

This chain joins TRBV13 and TRBJ2-2; either TRBD1 or TRBD2 may fit D (5 bases each). Germline CDR1 is PRHDT and CDR2 is FYEKMQ (reference sequence). The CDR3 is 18 residues long. V lost 4 bases and J lost 6, with 24 bases in between. CDR3 bases: TGTGCCAGCAGCTCTAAAGACCCGGGACCTAGGCGGGCCGGGGAGCTGTTTTTT. Its translation is CASSSKDPGPRRAGELFF.

This rearrangement joins TRBV9 to TRBJ1-3; D is undetermined. The CDR3 has 14 amino acids. Germline V CDR1 and CDR2: SGDLS, YYNGEE. V lost 0 bases, J lost 3 bases, and 7 bases lay in between. CDR3: CASSVGGNGNTIYF. The DNA of the CDR3 is TGTGCCAGCAGCGTAGGAGGGAATGGAAACACCATATATTTT. The whole variable domain, filled in from reference TRBV9 and TRBJ1-3, reads DSGVTQTPKHLITATGQRVTLRCSPRSGDLSVYWYQQSLDQGLQFLIQYYNGEERAKGNILERFSAQQFPDLHSELNLSSLELGDSALYFCASSVGGNGNTIYFGEGSWLTVV.

The rearrangement links TRBV28 to TRBJ2-7; D is undetermined. V lost 3 bases and J lost 1, with 7 bases in between. The CDR3 spans 13 residues. Germline CDR1 MDHEN, CDR2 SYDVKM. CDR3 amino acids: CASSFWGSYEQYF. CDR3 DNA: TGTGCCAGCAGTTTTTGGGGTTCCTACGAGCAGTACTTC.

The chain recombines TRBV6-5 with TRBJ1-4; perhaps TRBD1 as D (6 bases). There are 12 residues in the CDR3. From germline, CDR1 is MNHEY and CDR2 SVGAGI. Trimming removed 10 bases at V and 6 bases at J, with 12 bases between. CDR3 in amino acids: CANGGGDEKLFF. The DNA of the CDR3 is TGTGCCAACGGCGGGGGCGATGAAAAACTGTTTTTT.

The genes are TRBV25-1 and TRBJ2-2; 7 nucleotides match TRBD1. CDR1 and CDR2 (germline): MGHDK, SYGVNS. J gave up 5 bases and V 6 bases, and 3 bases lay outside the gene matches. The CDR3 is 13 residues long. CDR3 nucleotide sequence: TGTGCCAGCAGCGCAGGGGGTACCGGGGAGCTGTTTTTT. Its protein product is CASSAGGTGELFF.

The chain uses TRBV9 and TRBJ2-1; D possibly corresponds to TRBD2 (6 bases). Trimming shortened V by 0 bases and J by 8 bases, and 12 bases separated the two germline ends. In germline, CDR1 is SGDLS, CDR2 YYNGEE. The length of the CDR3 is 14 residues. The CDR3 coding sequence is TGTGCCAGCAGCGTAGGCGGGGCCGGCTATGAGCAGTTCTTC. Translating it yields CASSVGGAGYEQFF.

V is TRBV5-6 and J is TRBJ2-1; D tentatively fits TRBD1 or TRBD2 (6 bases each). Germline lookup yields CDR1 SGHDT and CDR2 YYEEEE. Deletions cut 6 bases from V and 9 bases from J, with 13 bases between. The CDR3 consists of 12 residues. CDR3 residues: CASTPGGGEQFF. CDR3 DNA: TGTGCCAGCACCCCCGGGGGCGGTGAGCAGTTCTTC. The entire variable domain, with the rest obtained from reference TRBV5-6 and TRBJ2-1, is as follows: DAGVTQSPTHLIKTRGQQVTLRCSPKSGHDTVSWYQQALGQGPQFIFQYYEEEERQRGNFPDRFSGHQFPNYSSELNVNALLLGDSALYLCASTPGGGEQFFGPGTRLTVL.

This clone was picked up a small number of times. This chain joins TRBV14 and TRBJ2-3; D is unresolved. The V and J ends lost 2 bases and 7 bases respectively, with 22 bases between them. This CDR3 is 17 amino acids long. Germline CDR1 is SGHDN and CDR2 is FVKESK. The CDR3: CASSQFKAVTGVNTQYF. In DNA form, the CDR3 reads TGTGCCAGCAGCCAATTTAAGGCGGTCACCGGAGTGAATACGCAGTATTTT.

The rearrangement links TRBV5-4 to TRBJ1-1, with D tentatively TRBD1 (5 bases). V lost 2 bases, J lost 1 base, and 6 bases lay in between. The germline CDR1 and CDR2 sequences are SGHNT and YYREEE (reference sequence). This CDR3 spans 13 amino acids. CDR3 sequence (DNA): TGTGCCAGCAGCTTCGGGGGGAACACTGAAGCTTTCTTT. The encoded protein is CASSFGGNTEAFF.

The chain recombines TRBV27 with TRBJ2-7, with a weak D call TRBD2 (6 bases). The V gene lost 2 bases and the J gene lost 4 bases, with 12 bases spanning the gap. The CDR3 has 14 amino acids. Looked up from germline, CDR1 is MNHEY and CDR2 is SMNVEV (reference sequence). The CDR3 nucleotides read TGTGCCAGCAGTTTAAGAGGACTACAATACGAGCAGTACTTC. Protein sequence: CASSLRGLQYEQYF.

The gene calls are TRBV5-8 and TRBJ2-3, with D unclear. V lost 0 bases and J lost 1, with 6 bases in between. This CDR3 spans 14 amino acids. Germline CDR1 and CDR2: SGHTS and YDEGEE. CDR3 coding DNA: TGTGCCAGCAGCTTGGCACCTGGCACAGATACGCAGTATTTT. Translation: CASSLAPGTDTQYF.

The chain combines TRBV9 with TRBJ2-2, with D tentatively TRBD2 (6 bases). The germline gives CDR1 SGDLS, CDR2 YYNGEE. This CDR3 is 15 amino acids long. V gave up 4 bases and J gave up 4 bases, with 14 bases separating them. CDR3 residues: CASSPPAGTTGELFF. In nucleotides, the CDR3 is TGTGCCAGCAGCCCACCGGCGGGAACCACCGGGGAGCTGTTTTTT.

CDR3 region: CAWSGFGLAGEADTGELFF. CDR3 DNA sequence: TGTGCCTGGAGTGGATTCGGACTAGCGGGAGAAGCGGACACCGGGGAGCTGTTTTTT. The chain couples TRBV30 to TRBJ2-2; 13 nucleotides align to TRBD2. The CDR3 runs to 19 residues. The J segment lost 3 bases and the V segment lost 1 base, leaving 11 bases of the junction unmatched. Germline CDR1 reads GTSNPN; CDR2 reads SVGIG (reference sequence).

The chain recombines TRBV6-1 with TRBJ2-7, with D tentatively TRBD1 or TRBD2 (5 bases each). Trimming pared 3 bases from V and 5 bases from J, leaving 17 bases between. The CDR3 totals 15 residues. The germline V gene has CDR1 MNHNS and CDR2 SASEGT. The CDR3 bases are TGTGCCAGCAGTGATCCTGTGGGGACGAGCAACGAGCAGTACTTC. This codes for CASSDPVGTSNEQYF.